The T cell receptor beta chain under discussion was sequenced for a study of shared clonotypes between healthy human individuals. Study-wide context: Three CD4 naive, three CD4 memory, two CD8 naive and one CD8 memory plate were used per donor.

Each replicate PCR on the sorted subsets used 200 to 250 ng DNA (approximately 33,000 T cell genomes). Repertoires were generated with immunoSEQ multiplex PCR, while TCRdb's copy carries only in-frame clones and drops some. Of 1,500,000 or so clones listed, about 98.5% are singletons. Details on this clone: Its antigen is as yet unknown.

Study-wide results and limits: Estimated richness was generally greater in naive than memory subsets. In a few donors, approximately 5% of naive CD4 clonotypes appeared in common.

Germline V gives CDR1 KGHSH, CDR2 LQKENI. The CDR3 runs 17 residues. J lost 5 bases, V lost 5 bases, and 12 bases had no gene match. The genes are TRBV18 and TRBJ2-1, with TRBD2 matching over 10 bases. The sequence came from a man aged 25 to 40 in good health. Material: naive CD4+ T cells sorted from blood. Subset defined: CD45RA+ positively selected. This chain's CDR3 is CASSGIHLAGANNEQFF. The CDR3 DNA follows: TGTGCCAGCTCAGGGATTCATCTAGCGGGAGCAAACAATGAGCAGTTCTTC.